The text below deals with one T cell receptor (beta chain). This clone's antigen is unknown. No clone much larger than this one lies a single base away; base qualities are absent. This sample is part of a study of shared clonotypes between healthy human individuals (dated by TCRdb to 2018 to 2021). As for the study more broadly: The cohort included three men and two women between 18 and 49 years of age. Blood TCR repertoires of roughly five healthy adults were deeply sequenced to estimate repertoire size and the extent of clonotype sharing between individuals. Different laboratories and diverse techniques were used to prepare libraries and sequence TCR repertoires, to increase sequencing depth and limit assay-specific biases. Each donor's leukapheresis produced roughly between roughly 0.85 and 9.5 billion PBMCs.

TCR CDR3 regions were amplified from genomic DNA by multiplex PCR using the deep immunoSEQ assay. Genomic DNA extracted from each cell subset was distributed evenly over all wells of several immunoSEQ 96-well plates, and each plate served as one replicate. For unsorted PBMC, 300 ng genomic DNA, equal to 30,000 or so T cell genomes, was loaded into each replicate PCR. Unsorted PBMC genomic DNA was sequenced across ten immunoSEQ deep assay plates. The purified libraries were quantified using a Qubit 3.0 fluorometer, sized with a Bioanalyzer 2100, and then quantified again using the KAPA Library Quantification kit. Each immunoSEQ 96-well plate was sequenced on its own single-read 150-cycle Illumina NextSeq 550 flow cell. In the original analysis: Because the immunoSEQ output included only junctional sequences and no quality scores, the filtering could not be the same as the filtering used for full-length reads. Sequences were annotated with PyIR, a Python wrapper for IgBLAST v1.9, and V/J genes and CDR3 were assigned using IMGT germline references. Reads were filtered out if the reads had weak V/J assignments (E-value above 1e-6), no CDR3, stop codons, out-of-frame junctions, or ambiguous translated residues. V3J clonotypes were defined as sequences sharing an identical inferred V gene, J gene, and CDR3 amino acid sequence. The percentage overlap between two repertoires was calculated by dividing the number of shared unique clonotypes by the size of the smaller repertoire. Richness of each repertoire was evaluated using RTK rarefaction, the Chao1 estimator, and Recon v2.1 estimates of unobserved clonotypes. Not all clones reach the TCRdb copy of this immuneACCESS table, which keeps in-frame sequences only. Checked studies attribute under half of the gap to unresolved V genes and leave the rest unexplained. Clone size and the V and J calls come from that table; the DNA yielded D and trimming. This sample is represented by around 440,000 clones; approximately 77% of them were singletons. The ten largest clonotypes hold around 13% of the sample.

What the research found in general, with its limitations: Sampling was restricted to blood, and TCR repertoires in tissues likely differ from the TCR repertoires found in blood. Because the study included only a small number of donors, the genetic and exposure-history diversity represented was limited. Pairwise subsampling led to the expectation that sequencing depth would affect the degree of clonotype sharing among donors.

From the cysteine through the phenylalanine, the CDR3 covers 16 amino acids. Kept here is only the CDR3 DNA, which spans 48 bases and is read in frame from base 1. V sheds 2 bases and J sheds 0 bases, leaving 14 bases between their ends. The germline V gene provides CDR1 SNHLY and CDR2 FYNNEI. The donors were healthy, HIV-negative adults with no recently reported acute infections or vaccinations. Every donor was a Caucasian adult residing in Nashville, Tennessee, USA. For unsorted samples, roughly 86 million PBMCs were counted and genomic DNA was extracted with the QIAamp DNA Blood Mini kit. Blood was obtained by leukapheresis, after which PBMCs were separated by Ficoll-Histopaque density gradient centrifugation and cryopreserved in liquid nitrogen vapor phase.

The sequenced material came from PBMCs. This sequence originates from a woman between 40 and 50 years old in good health. Some clones in this sample may be carry-over from other donors' samples. The chain is encoded by TRBV2 joined to TRBJ2-7, and the D gene may be TRBD1, 6 bases matching. CDR3 reads: CASSESSGQSSYEQYF. The sequenced DNA is TGTGCCAGCAGTGAATCCTCGGGACAAAGCTCCTACGAGCAGTACTTC.